These T cell receptor beta chains were read from a single sample in a study of blood T cell repertoires in COVID-19. The table came from immunoSEQ multiplex PCR; TCRdb's copy has only in-frame clones and leaves some out. The data show hundreds of thousands of clones, approximately 91% seen once. The sequencing input was PBMCs or T cells enriched from blood (not recorded which). The receptor set was obtained from a middle-aged woman with acute COVID-19. Both conserved end residues are part of each CDR3. A D gene is named only where the DNA matches it firmly. A clone size is listed for some rows: how often the clone was seen (once, few, many), or a class if it is expanded.

J: TRBJ1-2
size: .
V: TRBV29-1
D: .
CDR3: CSVEERASNYGYTF
DNA: TGCAGCGTTGAAGAGAGAGCTTCTAACTATGGCTACACCTTC

J: TRBJ1-2
size: .
V: TRBV2
D: .
CDR3: CASSVDFNYGYTF
DNA: TGTGCCAGCAGTGTGGACTTTAACTATGGCTACACCTTC

J: TRBJ1-2
size: .
V: TRBV6-1
D: TRBD1
CDR3: CASSEQTGYYGYTF
DNA: TGTGCCAGCAGTGAACAGACAGGGTATTATGGCTACACCTTC

J: TRBJ2-2
size: .
V: TRBV9
D: .
CDR3: CASSIPTLGSNTGELFF
DNA: TGTGCCAGCAGCATACCTACACTGGGCTCGAACACCGGGGAGCTGTTTTTT

J: TRBJ1-3
size: .
V: TRBV7-9
D: .
CDR3: CASSPWRVSGNTIYF
DNA: TGTGCCAGCAGCCCCTGGCGGGTATCTGGAAACACCATATATTTT

J: TRBJ1-2
size: .
V: TRBV11-2
D: .
CDR3: CASSLGGYGYTF
DNA: TGTGCCAGCAGCTTAGGAGGTTACGGCTACACCTTC

J: TRBJ1-5
size: once
V: TRBV19
D: TRBD1
CDR3: CASNLKQGTQPQHF
DNA: TGTGCCAGTAATTTAAAACAGGGGACTCAGCCCCAGCATTTT

J: TRBJ2-6
size: .
V: TRBV5-1
D: .
CDR3: CASSLSPNGANVLTF
DNA: TGCGCCAGCAGCTTATCCCCAAATGGGGCCAACGTCCTGACTTTC

J: TRBJ1-2
size: few
V: TRBV5-6
D: TRBD1
CDR3: CASSSGTGAIGYTF
DNA: TGTGCCAGCAGCTCCGGGACAGGGGCTATTGGCTACACCTTC

J: TRBJ1-6
size: .
V: TRBV7-9
D: TRBD1
CDR3: CASSWGQGNSPLHF
DNA: TGTGCCAGCAGTTGGGGACAGGGGAATTCACCCCTCCACTTT

J: TRBJ1-2
size: .
V: TRBV30
D: .
CDR3: CAWSVGIRFLGYTF
DNA: TGTGCCTGGAGTGTAGGAATCAGGTTTTTAGGCTACACCTTC

J: TRBJ1-6
size: .
V: TRBV19
D: .
CDR3: CASSIIPRDSPLHF
DNA: TGTGCCAGTAGTATAATCCCGCGGGATTCACCCCTCCACTTT

J: TRBJ1-2
size: .
V: TRBV2
D: .
CDR3: CASSEGAFGYTF
DNA: TGTGCCAGCAGTGAAGGGGCCTTTGGCTACACCTTC

J: TRBJ2-7
size: .
V: TRBV30
D: TRBD2
CDR3: CAWSVGASGGAPYEQYF
DNA: TGTGCCTGGAGTGTAGGAGCTAGCGGGGGGGCCCCCTACGAGCAGTACTTC

J: TRBJ1-2
size: .
V: TRBV27
D: .
CDR3: CASSLTPQGYYGYTF
DNA: TGTGCCAGCAGTTTGACCCCACAGGGTTACTATGGCTACACCTTC

J: TRBJ2-7
size: .
V: TRBV11-2
D: .
CDR3: CASSPGLSSYEQYF
DNA: TGTGCCAGCAGCCCGGGACTTAGCTCCTACGAGCAGTACTTC

J: TRBJ1-1
size: .
V: TRBV30
D: .
CDR3: CAWSRGRMNTEAFF
DNA: TGTGCCTGGAGTAGAGGTAGGATGAACACTGAAGCTTTCTTT

J: TRBJ1-2
size: .
V: TRBV27
D: TRBD1
CDR3: CASSDRVQGYTF
DNA: TGTGCCAGCAGTGACAGGGTACAAGGCTACACCTTC

J: TRBJ2-3
size: few
V: TRBV19
D: .
CDR3: CASRTDTDTQYF
DNA: TGTGCCAGTAGGACAGACACAGATACGCAGTATTTT

J: TRBJ2-3
size: .
V: TRBV6-1
D: .
CDR3: CASSEALAGEYF
DNA: TGTGCCAGCAGTGAAGCCTTGGCAGGGGAGTATTTT

J: TRBJ1-1
size: .
V: TRBV28
D: TRBD1
CDR3: CASTSGGAGTEAFF
DNA: TGTGCCAGCACCTCAGGGGGCGCAGGCACTGAAGCTTTCTTT

J: TRBJ2-5
size: .
V: TRBV29-1
D: .
CDR3: CSVSEGEETQYF
DNA: TGCAGCGTTTCTGAGGGGGAAGAGACCCAGTACTTC

J: TRBJ1-1
size: .
V: TRBV5-4
D: TRBD1
CDR3: CASLEQGYTEAFF
DNA: TGTGCCAGCTTGGAACAGGGGTACACTGAAGCTTTCTTT

J: TRBJ2-5
size: .
V: TRBV27
D: .
CDR3: CASSYTGKETQYF
DNA: TGTGCCAGCAGTTACACAGGGAAAGAGACCCAGTACTTC

J: TRBJ1-2
size: .
V: TRBV5-1
D: TRBD1
CDR3: CASSLDGTGVNYGYTF
DNA: TGCGCCAGCAGCTTGGACGGGACAGGGGTTAACTATGGCTACACCTTC

J: TRBJ2-3
size: few
V: TRBV5-1
D: TRBD2
CDR3: CASSLAGGTTDTQYF
DNA: TGCGCCAGCAGCTTAGCGGGGGGTACCACAGATACGCAGTATTTT

J: TRBJ2-7
size: .
V: TRBV12-3/TRBV12-4
D: .
CDR3: CASSPGLYEQYF
DNA: TGTGCCAGCAGCCCGGGACTTTACGAGCAGTACTTC

J: TRBJ1-2
size: .
V: TRBV3-1/TRBV3-2
D: .
CDR3: CASSQEPRPANYGYTF
DNA: TGTGCCAGCAGCCAAGAACCGCGGCCAGCTAACTATGGCTACACCTTC

J: TRBJ2-7
size: .
V: TRBV24-1
D: .
CDR3: CATSETGYEQYF
DNA: TGTGCCACCAGTGAAACAGGCTACGAGCAGTACTTC

J: TRBJ2-2
size: .
V: TRBV9
D: TRBD2
CDR3: CASSVVGLAGRTGELFF
DNA: TGTGCCAGCAGCGTAGTGGGACTAGCGGGAAGAACGGGGGAGCTGTTTTTT

J: TRBJ1-2
size: .
V: TRBV27
D: .
CDR3: CASSSGGSANYGYTF
DNA: TGTGCCAGCAGTTCCGGGGGGTCTGCTAACTATGGCTACACCTTC

J: TRBJ1-3
size: .
V: TRBV7-2
D: .
CDR3: CASSWGRFSSGNTIYF
DNA: TGTGCCAGCAGTTGGGGCCGGTTTAGCTCTGGAAACACCATATATTTT

J: TRBJ1-5
size: .
V: TRBV30
D: .
CDR3: CAWSGRGSNQPQHF
DNA: TGTGCCTGGAGTGGTAGGGGGTCAAATCAGCCCCAGCATTTT

J: TRBJ1-1
size: .
V: TRBV10-2
D: TRBD1
CDR3: CASSNPRTGNTEAFF
DNA: TGCGCCAGCAGCAACCCCCGGACAGGGAACACTGAAGCTTTCTTT

J: TRBJ1-3
size: .
V: TRBV19
D: .
CDR3: CASRAAGKTGNTIYF
DNA: TGTGCCAGTAGGGCCGCGGGGAAAACCGGAAACACCATATATTTT

J: TRBJ1-2
size: .
V: TRBV30
D: .
CDR3: CAWSLRPGGVEGYTF
DNA: TGTGCCTGGTCCTTAAGACCGGGAGGTGTCGAGGGCTACACCTTC

J: TRBJ1-4
size: few
V: TRBV4-1
D: TRBD1
CDR3: CASSYQYRGEKLFF
DNA: TGCGCCAGCAGCTACCAATACAGGGGTGAAAAACTGTTTTTT

J: TRBJ2-7
size: few
V: TRBV13
D: .
CDR3: CASSPGDSQTYEQYF
DNA: TGTGCCAGCAGCCCGGGGGACAGCCAAACCTACGAGCAGTACTTC

J: TRBJ2-3
size: .
V: TRBV7-6
D: .
CDR3: CASSSTNYRWRTDTQYF
DNA: TGTGCCAGCAGCTCGACAAACTACAGGTGGCGTACAGATACGCAGTATTTT

J: TRBJ2-3
size: .
V: TRBV3-1/TRBV3-2
D: TRBD1
CDR3: CASSLQGEIDTQYF
DNA: TGTGCCAGCAGCCTCCAGGGGGAGATAGATACGCAGTATTTT